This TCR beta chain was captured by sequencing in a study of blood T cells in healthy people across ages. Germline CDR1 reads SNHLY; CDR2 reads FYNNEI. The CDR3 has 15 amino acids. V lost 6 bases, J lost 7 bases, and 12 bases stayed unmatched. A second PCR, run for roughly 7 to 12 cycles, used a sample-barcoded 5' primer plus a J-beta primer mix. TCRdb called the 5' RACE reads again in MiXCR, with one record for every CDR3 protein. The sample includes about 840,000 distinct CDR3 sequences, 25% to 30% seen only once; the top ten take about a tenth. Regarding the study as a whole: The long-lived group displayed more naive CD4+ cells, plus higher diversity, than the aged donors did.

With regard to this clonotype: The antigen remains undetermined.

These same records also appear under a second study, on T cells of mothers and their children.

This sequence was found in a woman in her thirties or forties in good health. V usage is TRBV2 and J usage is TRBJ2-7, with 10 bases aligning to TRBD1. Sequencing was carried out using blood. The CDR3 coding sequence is TGTGCCAGCAGAGATCGACAGGGGGCCTACAATGAGCAGTACTTC. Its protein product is CASRDRQGAYNEQYF.